A single T cell receptor (beta chain) is shown here with its context. Its specificity is unknown. This entry comes from a study of shared clonotypes between healthy human individuals. Study-level findings and limits: Non-shared clonotypes showed lower generation probabilities than clonotypes common to all four donors.

Here immunoSEQ multiplex PCR was the method, and the copy in TCRdb shows in-frame clones only, minus some. The sample has about 2.1 million clones, just under 95% seen once. CD45RO-negative cells were positively selected for CCR7, leaving out terminally differentiated effector memory CD45RA+ cells. The CDR3 contains 15 residues. Germline CDR1 and CDR2: SGHVS and FNYEAQ. Trimming cost V 1 base and J 1 base, with 11 bases left between them. The sequenced material came from naive CD8+ T cells from PBMCs. The TCR comes from a man in his late teens or twenties in good health. Some clones in this sample may be carry-over from other donors' samples. The V and J genes are TRBV7-6 and TRBJ2-7; D is unclear. The CDR3 sequence: CASSLGVTRSYEQYF. The CDR3 nucleotides are TGTGCCAGCAGCTTAGGGGTAACCCGATCCTACGAGCAGTACTTC.